These T cell receptor beta chains were read from a single sample in a study of beta chain features in type 1 diabetes. Sequencing was performed with immunoSEQ multiplex PCR; in TCRdb, only in-frame clones are kept and a portion is missing. The sample yields 80,000 to 90,000 clones, approximately 32% seen once. Sequenced sample: stem cell memory CD4+ T cells from blood. These receptors originate from a woman in her late teens or twenties in good health. Both conserved end residues are part of each CDR3.

J | V | CDR3
TRBJ2-1 | TRBV7-7 | CASSQGTSGSASNEQFF
TRBJ2-5 | TRBV4-1 | CASRRTGNSQETQYF
TRBJ2-3 | TRBV9 | CASSLGLAGADTQYF
TRBJ2-3 | TRBV11-2 | CASSSVTRTSTDTQYF
TRBJ2-1 | TRBV11-2 | CASSSRQGSYNEQFF
- | TRBV11-3 | CASSRRTGGTTYEQYF
TRBJ2-1 | TRBV7-2 | CASSLDLGAGEQFF
TRBJ1-5 | TRBV5-6 | CASSLQGRIAQPQHF
TRBJ1-6 | TRBV7-2 | CAAGSPLHF
TRBJ1-1 | TRBV19 | CASGRTASNTEAFF
TRBJ2-7 | TRBV2 | CASIPGQSSYEQYF
TRBJ1-6 | TRBV5-1 | CASSRDRANSPLHF
TRBJ2-1 | TRBV30 | CAWTGGREQFF
TRBJ2-1 | TRBV7-6 | CASSLASGGYNEQFF
TRBJ1-1 | TRBV5-1 | CASSPPLANTEAFF
TRBJ2-1 | TRBV11-3 | CASSLRLAGYNEQFF
TRBJ2-3 | TRBV18 | CASSPAGADTQYF
TRBJ2-1 | TRBV9 | CASSVVPGTSGSQSYNEQFF
TRBJ2-1 | TRBV5-1 | CASGHESPGLAGAEQFF
TRBJ1-4 | TRBV5-1 | CASSSTATNEKLFF
TRBJ2-7 | TRBV2 | CASSEAYGLEQYF
TRBJ2-1 | TRBV30 | CAWSQRPTYNEQFF
TRBJ1-2 | TRBV5-5 | CASSLDSQGDGYTF
TRBJ2-4 | TRBV7-2 | CASSHDDRGRGDIQYF
TRBJ2-7 | TRBV21-1 | CASSKSATGAYEQYF
TRBJ2-1 | TRBV6-6 | CASTRDSPSYNEQFF
TRBJ1-1 | TRBV7-3 | CASSPHPWTANTEAFF
TRBJ1-2 | TRBV19 | CASLRQDYGYTF
TRBJ2-3 | TRBV9 | CASSAMTGSTDTQYF
TRBJ2-1 | TRBV5-1 | CASSSQGESYNEQFF
TRBJ1-2 | TRBV11-1 | CASSRDISYGYTF
TRBJ2-7 | TRBV30 | CAWSARVVDEQYF
TRBJ1-4 | TRBV11-2 | CASSFLTGKGEKLFF
TRBJ2-3 | TRBV5-1 | CASSPGTSGRTDTQYF
TRBJ1-1 | TRBV5-1 | CASSRGGLTGMNTEAFF
TRBJ2-2 | TRBV14 | CASSQVAGELFF
TRBJ2-1 | TRBV4-2 | CASSPGTLYNEQFF
TRBJ2-7 | TRBV10-3 | CAISETSGFAYEQYF
TRBJ1-2 | TRBV4-3 | CASSQDQAGGNYGYTF
TRBJ1-2 | TRBV30 | CAWGGQGANYGYTF
TRBJ1-1 | TRBV18 | CASSPRVRGSGTEAFF
TRBJ2-5 | TRBV2 | CASPRRGVQETQYF
TRBJ1-2 | TRBV4-2 | CASSQDLPGAGRDYGYTF
TRBJ2-7 | TRBV29-1 | CSVGYSGEQYF
TRBJ2-4 | TRBV7-2 | CASSLVRGGPQYF
TRBJ1-2 | TRBV7-8 | CATGQGAANYGYTF
TRBJ1-4 | TRBV5-1 | CASSYGRATNEKLFF